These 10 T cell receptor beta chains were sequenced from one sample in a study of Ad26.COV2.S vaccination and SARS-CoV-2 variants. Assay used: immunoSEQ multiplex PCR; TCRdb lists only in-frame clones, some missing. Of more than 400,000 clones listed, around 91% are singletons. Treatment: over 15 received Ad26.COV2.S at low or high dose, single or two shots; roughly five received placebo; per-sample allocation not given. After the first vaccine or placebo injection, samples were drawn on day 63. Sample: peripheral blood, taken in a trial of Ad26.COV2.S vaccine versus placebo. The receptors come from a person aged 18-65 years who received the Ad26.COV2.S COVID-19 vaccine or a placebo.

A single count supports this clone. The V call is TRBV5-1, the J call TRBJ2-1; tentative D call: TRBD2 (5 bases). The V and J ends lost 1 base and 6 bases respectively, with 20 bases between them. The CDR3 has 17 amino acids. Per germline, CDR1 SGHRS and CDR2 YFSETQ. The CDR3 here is CASSLTPHTDRGNEQFF. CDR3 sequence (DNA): TGCGCCAGCAGCTTGACCCCTCATACCGATCGGGGCAATGAGCAGTTCTTC.

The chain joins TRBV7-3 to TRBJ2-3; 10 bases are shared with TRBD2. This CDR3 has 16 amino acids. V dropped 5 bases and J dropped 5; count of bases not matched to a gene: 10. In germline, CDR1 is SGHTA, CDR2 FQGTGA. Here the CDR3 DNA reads TGTGCCAGCAGCCCCAGCGGGAGGGCTAGCGGAGATACGCAGTATTTT. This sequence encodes CASSPSGRASGDTQYF.

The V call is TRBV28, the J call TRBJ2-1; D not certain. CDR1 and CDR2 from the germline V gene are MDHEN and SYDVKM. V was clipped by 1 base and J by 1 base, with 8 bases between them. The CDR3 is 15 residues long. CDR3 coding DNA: TGTGCCAGCAGTTTATCTTGGGATTCCTACAATGAGCAGTTCTTC. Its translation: CASSLSWDSYNEQFF.

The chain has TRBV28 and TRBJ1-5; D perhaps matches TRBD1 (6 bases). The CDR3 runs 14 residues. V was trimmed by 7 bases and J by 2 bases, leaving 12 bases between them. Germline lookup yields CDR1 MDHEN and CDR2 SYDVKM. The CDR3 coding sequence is TGTGCCAGCACCCGGGCAGGGGGCAATCAGCCCCAGCATTTT. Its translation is CASTRAGGNQPQHF.

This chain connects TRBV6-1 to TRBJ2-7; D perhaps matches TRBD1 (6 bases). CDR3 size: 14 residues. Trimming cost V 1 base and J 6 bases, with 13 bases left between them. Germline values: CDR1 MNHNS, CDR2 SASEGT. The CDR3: CASSEGPGAREQYF. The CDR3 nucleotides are TGTGCCAGCAGTGAAGGGCCAGGGGCTCGCGAGCAGTACTTC.

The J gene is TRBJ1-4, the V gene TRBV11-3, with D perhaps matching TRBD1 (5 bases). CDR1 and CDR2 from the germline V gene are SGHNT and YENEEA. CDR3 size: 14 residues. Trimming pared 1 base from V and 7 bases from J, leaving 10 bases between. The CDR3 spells CASSLAGQGEKLFF. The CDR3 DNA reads TGTGCCAGCAGCTTAGCGGGGCAGGGTGAAAAACTGTTTTTT.

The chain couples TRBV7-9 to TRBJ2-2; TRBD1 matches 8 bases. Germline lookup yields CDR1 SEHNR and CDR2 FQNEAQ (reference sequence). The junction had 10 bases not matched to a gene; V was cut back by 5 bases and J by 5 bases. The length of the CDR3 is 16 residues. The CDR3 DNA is TGTGCCAGCAGCCCAAGGACAGGGTTGAAGACCGGGGAGCTGTTTTTT. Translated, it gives CASSPRTGLKTGELFF.

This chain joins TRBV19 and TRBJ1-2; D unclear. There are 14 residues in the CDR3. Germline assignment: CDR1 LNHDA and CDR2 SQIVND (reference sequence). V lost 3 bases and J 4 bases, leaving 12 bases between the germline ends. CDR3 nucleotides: TGTGCCAGTAGTATCCCCTCGGCTTTCTATGGCTACACCTTC. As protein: CASSIPSAFYGYTF. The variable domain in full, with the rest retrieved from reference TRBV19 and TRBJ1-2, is DGGITQSPKYLFRKEGQNVTLSCEQNLNHDAMYWYRQDPGQGLRLIYYSQIVNDFQKGDIAEGYSVSREKKESFPLTVTSAQKNPTAFYLCASSIPSAFYGYTFGSGTRLTVV.

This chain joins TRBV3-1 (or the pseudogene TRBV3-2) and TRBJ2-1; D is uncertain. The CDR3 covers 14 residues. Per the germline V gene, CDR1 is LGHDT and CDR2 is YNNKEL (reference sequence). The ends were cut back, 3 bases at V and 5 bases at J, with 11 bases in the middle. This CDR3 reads CASSQTRWNNEQFF. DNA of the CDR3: TGTGCCAGCAGCCAGACCAGGTGGAACAATGAGCAGTTCTTC.

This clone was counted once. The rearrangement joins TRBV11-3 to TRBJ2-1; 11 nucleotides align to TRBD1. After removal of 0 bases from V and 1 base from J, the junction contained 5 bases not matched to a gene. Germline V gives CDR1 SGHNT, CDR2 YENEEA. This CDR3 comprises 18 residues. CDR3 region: CASSLEGTGGLSYNEQFF. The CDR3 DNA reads TGTGCCAGCAGCTTAGAAGGGACAGGGGGACTATCCTACAATGAGCAGTTCTTC.